This T cell receptor beta chain was documented in a study of T cells expressing NK-cell markers. In germline, CDR1 is ENHRY, CDR2 SYGVKD. The CDR3 is made up of 15 amino acids. UMI-tagged 5'RACE template switching yielded the TCR beta cDNA. From its re-call of the 5' RACE reads, TCRdb lists each CDR3 protein once, without DNA. Its clone listing holds more than 400,000 distinct CDR3 sequences. The V gene is TRBV10-3, the J gene TRBJ2-1; the TCRdb call, TRBD1, lacks DNA for checking. This sequence originates from a woman aged 18 to 75 in good health. Sequencing was performed on blood T cells: a sorted CD56 or NKG2C T cell subset, CD4+ or CD8+ T cells, or bulk PBMC T cells (not recorded which). The CDR3 protein is CAIRGPDGSVNEQFF.